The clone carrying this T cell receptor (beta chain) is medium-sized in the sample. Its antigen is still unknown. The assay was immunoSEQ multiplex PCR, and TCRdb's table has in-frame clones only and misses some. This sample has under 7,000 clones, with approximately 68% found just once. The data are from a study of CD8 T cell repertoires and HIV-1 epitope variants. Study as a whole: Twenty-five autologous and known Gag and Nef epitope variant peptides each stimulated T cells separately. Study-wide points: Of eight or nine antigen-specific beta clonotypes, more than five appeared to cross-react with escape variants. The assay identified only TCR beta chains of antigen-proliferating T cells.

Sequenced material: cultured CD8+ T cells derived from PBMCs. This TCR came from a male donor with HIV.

CDR3 loop: CASGTGGSGANVLTF. DNA for the CDR3: TGTGCCAGTGGGACAGGGGGCTCTGGGGCCAACGTCCTGACTTTC. The chain carries TRBV19 and TRBJ2-6, with TRBD1 identical over 11 bases. This CDR3 is 15 amino acids long. CDR1 is LNHDA and CDR2 is SQIVND in the germline V gene (reference sequence). V trimming: 8 bases; J trimming: 0 bases; junction bases outside the gene matches: 0. The whole variable domain, filled in from reference TRBV19 and TRBJ2-6, reads DGGITQSPKYLFRKEGQNVTLSCEQNLNHDAMYWYRQDPGQGLRLIYYSQIVNDFQKGDIAEGYSVSREKKESFPLTVTSAQKNPTAFYLCASGTGGSGANVLTFGAGSRLTVL.